The text below deals with one TCR beta chain. These data come from a study of blood T cell repertoires in COVID-19. The CDR3 length is 16 residues. CDR1 and CDR2 (germline): MGHRA, YSYEKL. The ends lost 5 bases at V and 3 bases at J; junction bases unmatched: 10. The assay was immunoSEQ multiplex PCR, and TCRdb's table has in-frame clones only and misses some. The sample carries approximately 150,000 clones, approximately 80% recorded once. Sequencing input: PBMCs or T cells enriched from blood (not recorded which). The rearrangement links TRBV4-1 to TRBJ1-2, with TRBD1 matching over 9 bases. The receptor was derived from a woman between 40 and 55 years old who had recovered from COVID-19. CDR3 sequence (DNA): TGCGCCAGCAGCACCCAGGACAGGGGCGACGACTATGGCTACACCTTC. Protein sequence: CASSTQDRGDDYGYTF.